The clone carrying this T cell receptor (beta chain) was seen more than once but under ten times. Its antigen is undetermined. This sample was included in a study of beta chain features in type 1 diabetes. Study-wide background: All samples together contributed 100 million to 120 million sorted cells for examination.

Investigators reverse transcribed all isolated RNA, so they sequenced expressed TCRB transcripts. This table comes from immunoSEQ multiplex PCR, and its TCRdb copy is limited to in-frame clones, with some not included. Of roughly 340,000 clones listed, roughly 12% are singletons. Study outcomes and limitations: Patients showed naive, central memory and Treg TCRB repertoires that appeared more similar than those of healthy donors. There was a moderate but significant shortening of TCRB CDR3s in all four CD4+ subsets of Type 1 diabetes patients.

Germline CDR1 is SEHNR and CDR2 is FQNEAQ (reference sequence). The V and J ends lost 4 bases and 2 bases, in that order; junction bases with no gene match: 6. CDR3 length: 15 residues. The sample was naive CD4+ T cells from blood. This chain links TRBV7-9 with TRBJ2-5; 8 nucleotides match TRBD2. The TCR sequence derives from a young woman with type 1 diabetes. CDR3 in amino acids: CASSSIVAGQETQYF. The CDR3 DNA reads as TGTGCCAGCAGCTCCATCGTAGCGGGACAAGAGACCCAGTACTTC.